The entry that follows covers one T cell receptor beta chain sequence. Its antigen is not identified. This sample was included in a study of cytomegalovirus exposure and HLA in healthy donors. A multiplex PCR was run with 60 Vbeta primers and 13 Jbeta primers. Sequencing used immunoSEQ multiplex PCR; TCRdb keeps in-frame clones, though not all of them. Found here are roughly 120,000 clones, 65% to 80% of them singletons; the top ten hold just over 1%. Overall study findings and caveats: Per published reports, the classifier diagnosed cytomegalovirus status with high specificity and sensitivity. Excluded: some indistinguishable V segments such as TRBV6-2 and TRBV6-3. In a later analysis, an Asian-associated ancestry cluster reportedly showed fewer N-insertions than the approximately 610-donor mean.

The donors gave bone marrow, and they were healthy. Germline CDR1 LNHDA, CDR2 SQIVND (reference sequence). With 6 bases clipped from V and 5 bases from J, the junction kept 4 bases outside the gene matches. This CDR3 contains 13 residues. The source of this sequence is a human donor in good health. What was sequenced was PBMCs. This chain uses TRBV19 with TRBJ2-5; 9 bases match TRBD2. The CDR3 spells CASSAGGTETQYF. CDR3 sequence (DNA): TGTGCCAGTAGCGCGGGGGGGACGGAGACCCAGTACTTC.